Listed below are T cell receptor beta chains from one sample, sequenced in a study of Ad26.COV2.S vaccination and SARS-CoV-2 variants. Data came from immunoSEQ multiplex PCR; TCRdb stores just in-frame clones and leaves some out. The sample includes approximately 300,000 clones, around 85% of them seen just once. This sample comprised peripheral blood, obtained in a trial of Ad26.COV2.S vaccine versus placebo. Receptors originate from a person between 18 and 59 years old who received the Ad26.COV2.S COVID-19 vaccine or a placebo. The CDR3 runs from the conserved cysteine through the conserved F or W. Fields, in order: J gene, V gene, clone size, D gene, CDR3 protein, CDR3 DNA. A D gene is named only where the DNA matches it firmly. A clone size is listed for some rows: how often the clone was seen (once, few, many), or a class if it is expanded.

TRBJ1-4	TRBV6-5	NA	TRBD1	CASRTRQGLSEKLFF	TGTGCCAGCAGGACCCGACAGGGGCTTAGTGAAAAACTGTTTTTT
TRBJ1-3	TRBV7-2	NA	NA	CASSIHRAGNTIYF	TGTGCCAGCAGCATTCACAGGGCTGGAAACACCATATATTTT
TRBJ2-3	TRBV9	NA	TRBD2	CASSPAGGRTDTQYF	TGTGCCAGCAGCCCAGCGGGGGGTCGCACAGATACGCAGTATTTT
TRBJ2-5	TRBV5-8	NA	NA	CASSLRRIQETQYF	TGTGCCAGCAGCTTACGACGGATCCAAGAGACCCAGTACTTC
TRBJ1-6	TRBV5-5	NA	TRBD1	CASSRLTQGVSPLHF	TGTGCCAGCAGCCGCCTGACGCAGGGGGTTTCACCCCTCCACTTT
TRBJ2-2	TRBV19	once	NA	CASSRNEFTGELFF	TGTGCCAGTAGTCGGAACGAATTCACCGGGGAGCTGTTTTTT
TRBJ1-1	TRBV18	once	TRBD1	CASSEDRARIGAFF	TGTGCCAGCTCAGAAGACAGGGCAAGGATTGGAGCTTTCTTT
TRBJ2-2	TRBV12-3/TRBV12-4	NA	NA	CASSFWGGELFF	TGTGCCAGCAGTTTTTGGGGCGGGGAGCTGTTTTTT
TRBJ1-5	TRBV5-1	NA	NA	CASSLDGGEEPQHF	TGCGCCAGCAGCTTGGACGGTGGAGAGGAGCCCCAGCATTTT
TRBJ1-6	TRBV7-8	NA	NA	CASSLRPGGYNSPLHF	TGTGCCAGCAGCTTACGTCCCGGAGGTTATAATTCACCCCTCCACTTT
TRBJ2-3	TRBV19	NA	TRBD1	CASSTTGISTDTQYF	TGTGCCAGTAGTACGACAGGGATTTCCACAGATACGCAGTATTTT
TRBJ2-5	TRBV10-3	NA	TRBD2	CAISESRRGGAGETQYF	TGTGCCATCAGTGAGTCTAGGCGCGGGGGGGCAGGAGAGACCCAGTACTTC
TRBJ1-1	TRBV7-9	NA	NA	CASGQTGMNTEAFF	TGTGCCAGCGGACAGACAGGAATGAACACTGAAGCTTTCTTT
TRBJ1-4	TRBV28	NA	NA	CASRDGMNEKLFF	TGTGCCAGCAGGGATGGGATGAATGAAAAACTGTTTTTT
TRBJ1-6	TRBV7-3	NA	TRBD1	CASSSTPRDRADSPLHF	TGTGCCAGCAGCTCGACCCCTCGGGACAGGGCGGATTCACCCCTCCACTTT
TRBJ1-2	TRBV7-2	NA	NA	CASSLRPRPYTF	TGTGCCAGCAGCTTAAGGCCCCGACCCTACACCTTC
TRBJ1-4	TRBV9	NA	NA	CASSVAGGFSEKLFF	TGTGCCAGCAGCGTAGCAGGAGGGTTTAGTGAAAAACTGTTTTTT
TRBJ2-7	TRBV5-3	many	NA	CARSLQGRDEQYF	TGTGCCAGAAGCTTGCAGGGGAGGGACGAGCAGTACTTC
TRBJ1-3	TRBV11-3	NA	NA	CASSLLASMGNTIYF	TGTGCCAGCAGCTTATTAGCCTCAATGGGAAACACCATATATTTT
TRBJ2-7	TRBV6-5	NA	TRBD1	CASRRDRDPFYEQYF	TGTGCCAGCAGGAGGGACAGGGACCCATTTTACGAGCAGTACTTC
TRBJ1-1	TRBV6-5	NA	NA	CASSYLPGNTEAFF	TGTGCCAGCAGTTACCTACCAGGGAACACTGAAGCTTTCTTT
TRBJ1-1	TRBV30	NA	NA	CAWKGQLIEVGTTEAFF	TGTGCCTGGAAAGGACAGTTAATCGAGGTCGGGACCACTGAAGCTTTCTTT
TRBJ1-5	TRBV2	NA	TRBD1	CASSALTGLSGQPQHF	TGTGCCAGCAGTGCATTGACAGGGTTAAGCGGTCAGCCCCAGCATTTT
TRBJ2-7	TRBV18	NA	NA	CASSPPGGYEQYF	TGTGCCAGCTCACCCCCAGGGGGGTACGAGCAGTACTTC
TRBJ2-7	TRBV3-1/TRBV3-2	NA	NA	CASSQSPSVEQYF	TGTGCCAGCAGCCAAAGCCCTAGCGTCGAGCAGTACTTC
TRBJ2-7	TRBV14	many	TRBD1	CASSRSRTGHPYEQYF	TGTGCCAGCAGCCGATCAAGGACAGGGCACCCCTACGAGCAGTACTTC
TRBJ2-3	TRBV5-4	NA	TRBD2	CASSLPSGFSTDTQYF	TGTGCCAGCAGCTTGCCTAGCGGGTTTAGCACAGATACGCAGTATTTT
TRBJ2-5	TRBV6-5	NA	NA	CASSREGAQYF	TGTGCCAGCAGTAGAGAAGGGGCCCAGTACTTC
TRBJ2-3	TRBV30	NA	NA	CAWSVGGGETDTQYF	TGTGCCTGGAGTGTTGGGGGGGGCGAAACAGATACGCAGTATTTT
TRBJ2-1	TRBV19	NA	NA	CASSIDPDFRSYNEQFF	TGTGCCAGTAGTATAGATCCCGACTTCCGGAGTTACAATGAGCAGTTCTTC
TRBJ2-2	TRBV28	NA	NA	CASSYGVNTGELFF	TGTGCCAGCAGTTACGGGGTGAACACCGGGGAGCTGTTTTTT
TRBJ2-5	TRBV5-1	NA	TRBD1	CASLQGPQETQYF	TGCGCCAGCCTACAGGGGCCACAAGAGACCCAGTACTTC
TRBJ1-2	TRBV18	NA	NA	CASSPLGDNYGYTF	TGTGCCAGCTCACCATTAGGGGATAACTATGGCTACACCTTC
TRBJ2-7	TRBV29-1	NA	NA	CSVEWAGYGYEQYF	TGCAGCGTTGAATGGGCAGGGTATGGTTACGAGCAGTACTTC
TRBJ1-2	TRBV6-5	NA	NA	CASRQPGGYTF	TGTGCCAGCCGACAACCCGGCGGCTACACCTTC
TRBJ1-5	TRBV7-2	NA	TRBD1	CASSLVGTGAHLSNQPQHF	TGTGCCAGCAGCTTAGTGGGGACAGGGGCGCACCTTAGCAATCAGCCCCAGCATTTT
TRBJ1-3	TRBV28	NA	NA	CASSLAGISGNTIYF	TGTGCCAGCAGTTTAGCAGGGATCTCTGGAAACACCATATATTTT
TRBJ2-1	TRBV7-2	NA	NA	CASSQAGLLYNEQFF	TGTGCCAGCAGCCAGGCGGGACTCCTATACAATGAGCAGTTCTTC
TRBJ1-1	TRBV9	NA	NA	CASSITQGTEAFF	TGTGCCAGCAGCATAACGCAGGGAACTGAAGCTTTCTTT
TRBJ1-1	TRBV28	NA	NA	CASTISGNTEAFF	TGTGCCAGCACTATAAGTGGTAACACTGAAGCTTTCTTT
TRBJ1-1	TRBV5-4	NA	NA	CASSGQTMNTEAFF	TGTGCCAGCAGCGGACAGACCATGAACACTGAAGCTTTCTTT
TRBJ1-2	TRBV28	few	NA	CASRTSGDYGYTF	TGTGCCAGCAGGACATCAGGGGACTATGGCTACACCTTC
TRBJ2-4	TRBV5-1	NA	NA	CASSLRASEPKNIQYF	TGCGCCAGCAGCTTGCGGGCATCCGAGCCCAAAAACATTCAGTACTTC